Listed below are T cell receptor beta chains from one sample, sequenced in a study of OX40 agonist ivuxolimab in advanced cancers. Libraries were prepared by immunoSEQ multiplex PCR; TCRdb keeps only in-frame clonotypes and omits some of them. The data show around 70,000 clones, 75% to 90% seen once. Specimen: CD4+ or CD8+ T cells sorted from blood, collected in a trial of the OX40 agonist ivuxolimab. These receptors all stem from an adult with an advanced solid tumor such as melanoma, head and neck, liver or kidney cancer. Both conserved end residues are trimmed from each CDR3. The order of the fields is CDR3 protein, J gene, clone size, V gene. A row's size may be missing; if present it is once, few, many or a size class.

ASSLLGSRGEQY | TRBJ2-7 | - | TRBV27
AWSKGTGANYGYT | TRBJ1-2 | - | TRBV30
ASSRSGTLQETQY | TRBJ2-5 | - | TRBV2
ASSFGRAYEQY | TRBJ2-7 | - | TRBV27
ASSPVGSSPSVEAF | TRBJ1-1 | - | TRBV18
ASSSSGRGKNEQY | TRBJ2-7 | - | TRBV27
AISERQLLENTEAF | TRBJ1-1 | - | TRBV10-3
ASSVAPGQGAAF | TRBJ1-1 | once | TRBV9
AIRRTSGGSSYNEQF | TRBJ2-1 | few | TRBV10-3
ASSLYRQGIGSGNTIY | TRBJ1-3 | - | TRBV7-2
ASSLLQGLYNEQF | TRBJ2-1 | - | TRBV7-2
ASSLGVGRGGPNEQF | TRBJ2-1 | - | TRBV5-4
ASSTYDRDNSPLH | TRBJ1-6 | few | TRBV5-1
ASSLTGQNYGYT | TRBJ1-2 | - | TRBV28
ASSHAVDRGLYEQY | TRBJ2-7 | - | TRBV5-4
ASSEEGNTEAF | TRBJ1-1 | - | TRBV2
ASSRATNEKLF | TRBJ1-4 | - | TRBV5-4
ASSQVTGTAEAF | TRBJ1-1 | once | TRBV7-9
ASSFASQTYTEAF | TRBJ1-1 | - | TRBV5-1
ASSSGPIPPNEQF | TRBJ2-1 | once | TRBV5-4
ASSPQGANTEAF | TRBJ1-1 | - | TRBV18
ASSVEGRGGYT | TRBJ1-2 | - | TRBV9
AITRDGDSPLH | TRBJ1-6 | few | TRBV2
ASSRQGSDTQY | TRBJ2-3 | few | TRBV6-6
ASSFNSSEQY | TRBJ2-7 | - | TRBV5-1
ASSSGQGRELF | TRBJ1-4 | - | TRBV7-2
ATKGGDTGELF | TRBJ2-2 | once | TRBV19
ASSLRDSNQPQH | TRBJ1-5 | few | TRBV27
ASSLPRAGGSTDTQY | TRBJ2-3 | - | TRBV5-4
ASSLFGQGSVDEQF | TRBJ2-1 | - | TRBV5-1
ASSDLAGSNTGELF | TRBJ2-2 | few | TRBV6-1
ASRIQGAHNYGYT | TRBJ1-2 | - | TRBV28
ASSQDRATNYGYT | TRBJ1-2 | - | TRBV5-1
ASSLRVGGRETQY | TRBJ2-5 | - | TRBV27
ASSLVSERGAYEQY | TRBJ2-7 | - | TRBV7-2
ASSLLSNEAF | TRBJ1-1 | - | TRBV28
ASNNGAVGSPLH | TRBJ1-6 | - | TRBV6-5
ASRPDGGFNEQF | TRBJ2-1 | - | TRBV5-4
ASSGGQGIYGYT | TRBJ1-2 | - | TRBV19
ASSWGRGRGPEQY | TRBJ2-7 | - | TRBV5-1
ASSQDRDNYNEQF | TRBJ2-1 | - | TRBV4-2
ASSLAGAGGEKLF | TRBJ1-4 | - | TRBV5-1
ASSTNSDLYEQY | TRBJ2-7 | - | TRBV7-9
ASKSTSGFQPQH | TRBJ1-5 | few | TRBV2
ASSLTASGANVLT | TRBJ2-6 | - | TRBV5-1
AISEPGEGYT | TRBJ1-2 | - | TRBV10-3
ASSPRGTQYSNQPQH | TRBJ1-5 | - | TRBV18
ASVAGGPQETQY | TRBJ2-5 | - | TRBV6-6
ASSLDRGGTDTQY | TRBJ2-3 | once | TRBV7-2
ASSFGQTRGGYGYT | TRBJ1-2 | - | TRBV7-6
ASSLGAAGRDTQY | TRBJ2-3 | - | TRBV5-4
ASSFSGTRDNEQF | TRBJ2-1 | - | TRBV5-1
ASSFWGDNEQY | TRBJ2-7 | once | TRBV7-9